The 10 T cell receptor beta chains below come from one sample, sequenced in a study of vaccination effects on CD4 cells after COVID-19. These receptors are not linked to any known antigen. Sequencing followed a ViraFEST assay step that expanded antigen-specific CD4+ T cells with viral peptide pools. CD4+ T cell isolation took place after 10 days of culture. Method: immunoSEQ multiplex PCR; TCRdb's copy keeps in-frame clones and lacks some. The sample holds about 61,000 clones, roughly four fifths seen once. The input for sequencing was CD4+ T cells from PBMCs cultured with HCoV-229E spike peptides, taken before COVID-19 vaccination. The origin of the receptors is a human donor who received a COVID-19 vaccine.

This chain uses TRBV6-6 with TRBJ2-5; no clear D gene. Germline assignment: CDR1 MNHNY and CDR2 SVGAGI (reference sequence). Trimming removed 8 bases from V and 4 bases from J, with 11 bases in between. The CDR3 sequence is 12 residues long. CDR3 DNA sequence: TGTGCCAGCGCATTCCCATCAGAGACCCAGTACTTC. Its translation: CASAFPSETQYF.

The V and J genes are TRBV18 and TRBJ1-1; 7 nucleotides line up with TRBD1. Per germline, CDR1 KGHSH and CDR2 LQKENI. V lost 6 bases to trimming and J lost 0 bases; unmatched junction nucleotides: 10. CDR3 length: 16 amino acids. CDR3 region: CASSPSTTGLNTEAFF. The CDR3 nucleotides read TGTGCCAGCTCCCCATCTACGACAGGGCTGAACACTGAAGCTTTCTTT.

The J gene is TRBJ2-3, the V gene TRBV6-5; D unclear. Trimming took 8 bases from V and 5 from J, leaving 5 bases between them. Germline V gene sequence: CDR1 MNHEY, CDR2 SVGAGI. The CDR3 has 10 amino acids. DNA of the CDR3: TGTGCCAGCCTTAGAGATACGCAGTATTTT. Translation: CASLRDTQYF.

The chain combines TRBV11-3 with TRBJ2-5; D perhaps matches TRBD1 (6 bases). The CDR3 length is 13 residues. Trimming shortened V by 8 bases and J by 8 bases, and 18 bases separated the two germline ends. The germline CDR1 and CDR2 sequences are SGHNT and YENEEA. The DNA of the CDR3 is TGTGCCAGCGCCCTGGGAACAGGGAGTACCCAGTACTTC. This translates into CASALGTGSTQYF.

The CDR3 bases are TGTGCCAGCAGTGAAGGAGGTAGGACCTCGAATTCACCCCTCCACTTT. Amino acid sequence: CASSEGGRTSNSPLHF. This rearrangement joins TRBV25-1 to TRBJ1-6; D call uncertain. The V gene lost 2 bases and the J gene lost 7 bases, with 15 bases spanning the gap. This CDR3 contains 16 residues. The germline CDR1 and CDR2 sequences are MGHDK and SYGVNS.

This chain links TRBV7-2 with TRBJ2-3; no definite D call. V was trimmed by 2 bases and J by 1 base, leaving 7 bases between them. From germline, CDR1 is SGHTA and CDR2 FQGNSA. The CDR3 extends over 14 amino acids. CDR3 nucleotides: TGTGCCAGCAGCTTATTTGGCGGCACAGATACGCAGTATTTT. This translates into CASSLFGGTDTQYF.

The chain is built from TRBV28 and TRBJ2-2; no definite D call. The V gene's germline CDR1 is MDHEN and CDR2 SYDVKM. With 6 bases removed from V and 3 bases from J, the gap between germline ends came to 5 bases. The CDR3 sequence is 12 residues long. The CDR3 loop reads CASRQDTGELFF. DNA for the CDR3: TGTGCCAGCAGGCAGGACACCGGGGAGCTGTTTTTT.

The J gene is TRBJ1-1, the V gene TRBV19; D not resolved. Germline lookup yields CDR1 LNHDA and CDR2 SQIVND (reference sequence). The ends were cut back, 3 bases at V and 5 bases at J, with 10 bases in the middle. CDR3 length equals 13 residues. CDR3 amino acids: CASSMIMGTEAFF. The CDR3 coding sequence is TGTGCCAGTAGTATGATAATGGGAACTGAAGCTTTCTTT.

The rearrangement links TRBV7-9 to TRBJ1-1, with D possibly TRBD1 on 5 matching bases. The CDR3 length is 17 residues. Germline V lookup: CDR1 SEHNR, CDR2 FQNEAQ (reference sequence). Trimming removed 1 base from V and 3 bases from J, with 18 bases in between. CDR3 in amino acids: CASSLVSGHNIDTEAFF. CDR3 in DNA: TGTGCCAGCAGCTTAGTTAGTGGACATAACATTGACACTGAAGCTTTCTTT.

CDR3 bases: TGTGCCAGTAGTACGGAAGTTTTATATGGCTACACCTTC. Protein: CASSTEVLYGYTF. The chain has TRBV19 and TRBJ1-2; D ambiguous. Trimming removed 4 bases from V and 5 bases from J, with 11 bases in between. Germline loops: CDR1 LNHDA, CDR2 SQIVND (reference sequence). The CDR3 is 13 residues long.